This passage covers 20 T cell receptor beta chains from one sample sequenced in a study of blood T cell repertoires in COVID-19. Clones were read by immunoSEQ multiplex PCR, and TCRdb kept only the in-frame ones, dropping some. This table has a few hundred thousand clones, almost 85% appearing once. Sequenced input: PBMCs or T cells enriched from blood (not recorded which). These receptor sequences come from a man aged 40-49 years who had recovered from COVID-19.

The CDR3 sequence: CASSLVSRQGRNEQFF. The CDR3, as DNA: TGTGCCAGCAGCTTAGTTAGCCGACAGGGGCGGAATGAGCAGTTCTTC. The chain links TRBV11-2 to TRBJ2-1, with 8 bases aligning to TRBD1. V gave up 1 base and J gave up 7 bases; unmatched junction bases: 9. CDR1 and CDR2 from the germline V gene are SGHAT and FQNNGV. The CDR3 is 16 amino acids. The whole variable domain, filled in from reference TRBV11-2 and TRBJ2-1, reads EAGVAQSPRYKIIEKRQSVAFWCNPISGHATLYWYQQILGQGPKLLIQFQNNGVVDDSQLPKDRFSAERLKGVDSTLKIQPAKLEDSAVYLCASSLVSRQGRNEQFFGPGTRLTVL.

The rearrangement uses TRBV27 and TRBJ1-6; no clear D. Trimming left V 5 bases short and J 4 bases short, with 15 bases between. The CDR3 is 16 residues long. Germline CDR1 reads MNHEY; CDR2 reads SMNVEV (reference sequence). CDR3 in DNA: TGTGCCAGCAGTCTTTTGGGTCAGACATATAATTCACCCCTCCACTTT. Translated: CASSLLGQTYNSPLHF.

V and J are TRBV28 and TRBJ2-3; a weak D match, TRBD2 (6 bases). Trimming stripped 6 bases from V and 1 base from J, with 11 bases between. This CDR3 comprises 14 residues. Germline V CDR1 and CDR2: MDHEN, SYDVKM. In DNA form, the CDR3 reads TGTGCCAGCAGGCCTACGGGGGGCACAGATACGCAGTATTTT. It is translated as CASRPTGGTDTQYF.

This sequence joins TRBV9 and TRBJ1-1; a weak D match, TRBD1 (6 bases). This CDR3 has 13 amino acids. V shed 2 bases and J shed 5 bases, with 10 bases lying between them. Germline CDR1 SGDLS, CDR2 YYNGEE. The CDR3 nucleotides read TGTGCCAGCAGCGTTACAGGGTTAACTGAAGCTTTCTTT. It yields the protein CASSVTGLTEAFF.

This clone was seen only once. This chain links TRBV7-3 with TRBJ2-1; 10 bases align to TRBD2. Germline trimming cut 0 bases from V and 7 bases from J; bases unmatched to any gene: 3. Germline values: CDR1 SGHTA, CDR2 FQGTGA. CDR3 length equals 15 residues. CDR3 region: CASSLTAGGINEQFF. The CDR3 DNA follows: TGTGCCAGCAGCTTAACAGCGGGAGGGATTAATGAGCAGTTCTTC.

The DNA of the CDR3 is TGCGCCAGCCATCATTCGGGTACGGAGCAGTTCTTC. Protein sequence: CASHHSGTEQFF. The gene calls are TRBV5-1 and TRBJ2-1, with unresolved D. V gave up 7 bases and J gave up 10 bases, with 15 bases separating them. Germline V CDR1 and CDR2: SGHRS, YFSETQ. The CDR3 has 12 residues.

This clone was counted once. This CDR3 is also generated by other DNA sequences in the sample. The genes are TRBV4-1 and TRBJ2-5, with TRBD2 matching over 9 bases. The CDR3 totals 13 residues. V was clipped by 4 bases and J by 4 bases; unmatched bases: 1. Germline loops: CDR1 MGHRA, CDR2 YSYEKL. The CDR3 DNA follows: TGCGCCAGCAGCCGCGGGGGGGTAGAGACCCAGTACTTC. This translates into CASSRGGVETQYF.

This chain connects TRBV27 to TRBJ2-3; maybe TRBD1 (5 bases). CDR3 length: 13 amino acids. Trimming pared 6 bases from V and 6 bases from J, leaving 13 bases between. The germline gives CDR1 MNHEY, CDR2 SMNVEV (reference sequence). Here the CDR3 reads CASSMRSGDTQYF. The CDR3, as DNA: TGTGCCAGCAGCATGCGCTCAGGGGATACGCAGTATTTT.

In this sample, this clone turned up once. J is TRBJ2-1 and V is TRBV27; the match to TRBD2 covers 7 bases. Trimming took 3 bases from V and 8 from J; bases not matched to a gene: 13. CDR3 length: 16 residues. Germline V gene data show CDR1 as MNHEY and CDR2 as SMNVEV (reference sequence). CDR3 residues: CASSFLRLAIPHEQFF. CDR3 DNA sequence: TGTGCCAGCAGTTTCTTAAGACTAGCCATTCCCCATGAGCAGTTCTTC.

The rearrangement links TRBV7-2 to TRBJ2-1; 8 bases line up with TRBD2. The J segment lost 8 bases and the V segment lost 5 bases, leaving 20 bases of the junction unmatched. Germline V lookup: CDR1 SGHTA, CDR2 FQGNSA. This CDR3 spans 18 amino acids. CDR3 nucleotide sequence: TGTGCCAGCAGCCAAGCACCTCCAATGCGCGGGGGGAGCGATGAGCAGTTCTTC. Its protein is CASSQAPPMRGGSDEQFF.

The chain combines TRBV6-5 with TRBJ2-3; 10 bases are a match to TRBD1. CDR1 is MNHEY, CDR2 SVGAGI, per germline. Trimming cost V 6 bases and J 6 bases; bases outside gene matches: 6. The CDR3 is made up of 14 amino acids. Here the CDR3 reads CASSSDRGHDTQYF. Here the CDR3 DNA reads TGTGCCAGCAGCTCTGACAGGGGGCACGATACGCAGTATTTT.

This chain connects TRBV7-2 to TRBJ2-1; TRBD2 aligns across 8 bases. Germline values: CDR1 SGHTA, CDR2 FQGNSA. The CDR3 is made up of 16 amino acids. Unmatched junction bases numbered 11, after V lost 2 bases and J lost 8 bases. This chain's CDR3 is CASSLFRGGILHEQFF. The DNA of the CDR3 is TGTGCCAGCAGCTTATTCCGGGGGGGCATTTTACATGAGCAGTTCTTC.

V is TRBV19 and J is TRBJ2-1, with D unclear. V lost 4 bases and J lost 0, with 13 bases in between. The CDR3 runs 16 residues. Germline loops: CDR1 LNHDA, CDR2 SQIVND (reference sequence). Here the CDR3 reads CASSTYSFSSYNEQFF. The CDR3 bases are TGTGCCAGTAGTACCTACAGCTTCAGCTCCTACAATGAGCAGTTCTTC. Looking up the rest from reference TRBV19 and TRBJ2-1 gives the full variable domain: DGGITQSPKYLFRKEGQNVTLSCEQNLNHDAMYWYRQDPGQGLRLIYYSQIVNDFQKGDIAEGYSVSREKKESFPLTVTSAQKNPTAFYLCASSTYSFSSYNEQFFGPGTRLTVL.

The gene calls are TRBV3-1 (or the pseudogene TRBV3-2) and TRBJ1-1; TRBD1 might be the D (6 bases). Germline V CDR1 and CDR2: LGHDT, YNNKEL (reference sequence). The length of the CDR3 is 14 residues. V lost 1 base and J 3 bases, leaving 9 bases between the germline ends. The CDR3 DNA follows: TGTGCCAGCAGCCAAGGGGGGCTGGACACTGAAGCTTTCTTT. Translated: CASSQGGLDTEAFF.

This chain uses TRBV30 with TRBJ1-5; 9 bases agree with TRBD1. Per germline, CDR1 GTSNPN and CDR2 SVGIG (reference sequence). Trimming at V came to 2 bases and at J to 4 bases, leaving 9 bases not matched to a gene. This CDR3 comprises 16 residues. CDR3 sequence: CAWSLVRGTGNQPQHF. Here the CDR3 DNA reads TGTGCCTGGAGTCTAGTCAGAGGGACAGGGAATCAGCCCCAGCATTTT.

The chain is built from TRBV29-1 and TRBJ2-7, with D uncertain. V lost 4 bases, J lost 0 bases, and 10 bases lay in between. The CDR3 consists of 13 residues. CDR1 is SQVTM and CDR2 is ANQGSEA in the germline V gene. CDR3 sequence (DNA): TGCAGCGTTGTTGGCGACACCTCCTACGAGCAGTACTTC. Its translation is CSVVGDTSYEQYF.

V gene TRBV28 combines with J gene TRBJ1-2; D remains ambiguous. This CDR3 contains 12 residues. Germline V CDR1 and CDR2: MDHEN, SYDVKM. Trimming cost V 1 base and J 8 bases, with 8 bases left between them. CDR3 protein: CASSLSREGYTF. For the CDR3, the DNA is TGTGCCAGCAGTTTATCGAGGGAAGGCTACACCTTC.

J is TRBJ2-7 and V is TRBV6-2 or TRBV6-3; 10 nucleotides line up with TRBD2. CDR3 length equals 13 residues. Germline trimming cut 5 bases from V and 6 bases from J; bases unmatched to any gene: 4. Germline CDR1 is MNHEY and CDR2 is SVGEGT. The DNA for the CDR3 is TGTGCCAGCAGTCGGAGGACTAGCGGCGAGCAGTACTTC. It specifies CASSRRTSGEQYF.

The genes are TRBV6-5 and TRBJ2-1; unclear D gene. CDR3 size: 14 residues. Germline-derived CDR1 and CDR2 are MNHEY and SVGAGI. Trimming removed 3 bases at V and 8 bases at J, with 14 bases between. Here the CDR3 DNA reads TGTGCCAGCAGTTATGGGCTGCCTCCCGATGAGCAGTTCTTC. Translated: CASSYGLPPDEQFF.

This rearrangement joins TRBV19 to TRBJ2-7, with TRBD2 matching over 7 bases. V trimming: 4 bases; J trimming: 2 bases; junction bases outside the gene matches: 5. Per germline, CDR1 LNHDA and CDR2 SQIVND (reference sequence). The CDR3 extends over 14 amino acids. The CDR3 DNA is TGTGCCAGTAGTAGAACGGCGGGAGCCTACGAGCAGTACTTC. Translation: CASSRTAGAYEQYF.